The rows below give T cell receptor beta chains drawn from one sample of a study of CD8+ T cells in alopecia areata. TCRdb's table, derived via immunoSEQ multiplex PCR, lists solely in-frame clones and lacks some. The table shows about 110,000 clones, with roughly 59% occurring only once. Sequences were obtained from CD8+ T cells sorted from blood. Source of these receptors: a human donor in good health. The CDR3 runs from the conserved cysteine through the conserved F or W. A D gene is named only where the DNA matches it firmly. Some rows have no size entry. The others give once, few or many, or a class for an expanded clone.

clone size,D gene,J gene,V gene,CDR3 protein,CDR3 DNA
-,TRBD2,TRBJ2-7,TRBV7-9,CASSGGLAGRSYEQYF,TGTGCCAGCAGCGGGGGACTAGCGGGGCGCTCCTACGAGCAGTACTTC
-,-,TRBJ2-2,TRBV30,CAWTEPSTGELFF,TGTGCCTGGACAGAGCCGAGCACCGGGGAGCTGTTTTTT
-,-,TRBJ2-1,TRBV5-4,CASSKKQGTHNEQFF,TGTGCCAGCAGCAAAAAACAGGGCACTCACAATGAGCAGTTCTTC
-,TRBD1,TRBJ2-1,TRBV29-1,CSAQGQGHEQFF,TGCAGCGCCCAGGGACAGGGTCATGAGCAGTTCTTC
-,-,TRBJ1-3,TRBV30,CAWSVDGVYSGNTIYF,TGTGCCTGGAGTGTGGACGGCGTATACTCTGGAAACACCATATATTTT
-,-,TRBJ2-5,TRBV28,CASSLWDEETQYF,TGTGCCAGCAGTTTATGGGACGAAGAGACCCAGTACTTC
-,TRBD2,TRBJ2-2,TRBV2,CASSERGLATNTGELFF,TGTGCCAGCAGTGAAAGGGGACTAGCGACAAACACCGGGGAGCTGTTTTTT
-,-,TRBJ2-2,TRBV13,CASIPRGSNTGELFF,TGTGCCAGCATCCCCCGGGGTAGCAATACCGGGGAGCTGTTTTTT
-,-,TRBJ2-1,TRBV2,CASSGADNEQFF,TGTGCCAGCAGTGGGGCGGACAATGAGCAGTTCTTC
-,-,TRBJ1-1,TRBV18,CASSPGRSTEAFF,TGTGCCAGCTCACCGGGACGGTCCACTGAAGCTTTCTTT
-,-,TRBJ2-3,TRBV13,CASSLGGGRRGTQYF,TGTGCCAGCAGCTTAGGCGGGGGCCGACGGGGTACGCAGTATTTT
few,TRBD1,TRBJ2-7,TRBV5-6,CASSVTPTGAYEQYF,TGTGCCAGCAGCGTGACACCGACAGGGGCCTACGAGCAGTACTTC
many,TRBD2,TRBJ2-1,TRBV29-1,CSVTRTREAVIGEQFF,TGCAGCGTGACCCGGACTAGGGAAGCGGTAATCGGAGAGCAGTTCTTC
-,TRBD2,TRBJ2-1,TRBV7-2,CASSLPTSGGPTFNEQFF,TGTGCCAGCAGCTTACCGACTAGCGGGGGGCCTACGTTCAATGAGCAGTTCTTC
-,TRBD1,TRBJ1-1,TRBV5-6,CASSPTPGGVTEAFF,TGTGCCAGCAGCCCGACCCCAGGGGGGGTCACTGAAGCTTTCTTT
-,-,TRBJ1-5,TRBV5-6,CASSPGRNQPQHF,TGTGCCAGCAGCCCGGGTCGCAATCAGCCCCAGCATTTT
-,TRBD2,TRBJ2-1,TRBV15,CATSRETGGLYGEFF,TGTGCCACCAGCAGAGAAACGGGGGGACTTTATGGGGAGTTCTTC